These 20 T cell receptor beta chains were all obtained from the same sample, sequenced in a study of tumor-infiltrating lymphocytes in localized non-small cell lung cancer. Some clones are missing from TCRdb's copy, which holds only in-frame ones; the method was immunoSEQ multiplex PCR. Here the sample spans around 16,000 clones, around 70% being singletons. Sample: lung tumor tissue. These receptors originate from a human donor with non-small cell lung cancer.

The chain employs TRBV27 and TRBJ2-1; 7 bases match TRBD1. Trimming cost V 6 bases and J 9 bases; bases outside gene matches: 11. CDR3 length: 14 residues. CDR1 and CDR2 from the germline V gene are MNHEY and SMNVEV (reference sequence). CDR3: CASRTGDFFSEQFF. CDR3 sequence (DNA): TGTGCCAGCAGAACAGGGGATTTCTTTAGTGAGCAGTTCTTC.

This sequence joins TRBV29-1 and TRBJ1-1; tentative D call: TRBD1 (5 bases). Germline CDR1 reads SQVTM; CDR2 reads ANQGSEA. V dropped 5 bases and J dropped 1 base, with 14 bases sitting between them. This CDR3 is 14 amino acids long. CDR3 bases: TGCAGCGTTACCAAATTCGGACAGAACACTGAAGCTTTCTTT. Translation: CSVTKFGQNTEAFF.

In its sample, this clone was seen once. V is TRBV5-6 and J is TRBJ2-3, with D uncertain. From germline, CDR1 is SGHDT and CDR2 YYEEEE. CDR3 size: 15 residues. Between the trimmed V and J ends, which lost 1 base and 1 base, there was a span of 10 bases. CDR3 coding DNA: TGTGCCAGCAGCTTGCCCGGTGGTGGCACAGATACGCAGTATTTT. It codes for CASSLPGGGTDTQYF.

This clone was recorded only once. The rearrangement uses TRBV4-1 and TRBJ1-6; D is uncertain. The germline V gene has CDR1 MGHRA and CDR2 YSYEKL. The CDR3 consists of 18 residues. Trimming shortened V by 1 base and J by 0 bases, and 13 bases separated the two germline ends. CDR3 loop: CASSQGPTLPSYNSPLHF. Here the CDR3 DNA reads TGCGCCAGCAGCCAAGGGCCTACTCTACCCTCCTATAATTCACCCCTCCACTTT.

The chain joins TRBV29-1 to TRBJ1-2; 7 bases line up with TRBD1. With 6 bases clipped from V and 7 bases from J, the junction kept 8 bases outside the gene matches. CDR1 and CDR2 (germline): SQVTM, ANQGSEA. The CDR3 runs 12 residues. As DNA, the CDR3 is TGCAGCGTAGACAGGGAACTGTCTGGCTACACCTTC. It encodes CSVDRELSGYTF. Drawing the rest from reference TRBV29-1 and TRBJ1-2, the complete variable domain is SAVISQKPSRDICQRGTSLTIQCQVDSQVTMMFWYRQQPGQSLTLIATANQGSEATYESGFVIDKFPISRPNLTFSTLTVSNMSPEDSSIYLCSVDRELSGYTFGSGTRLTVV.

This chain links TRBV18 with TRBJ2-5; 10 bases map to TRBD1. With 3 bases clipped from V and 6 bases from J, the junction kept 4 bases outside the gene matches. Germline values: CDR1 KGHSH, CDR2 LQKENI. The CDR3 is made up of 14 amino acids. CDR3: CASSPGQGYKTQYF. CDR3 nucleotides: TGTGCCAGCTCACCGGGACAGGGGTACAAGACCCAGTACTTC.

This sequence joins TRBV4-2 and TRBJ2-3; D call uncertain. Germline loops: CDR1 LGHNA, CDR2 YNFKEQ. V lost 0 bases, J lost 4 bases, and 14 bases lay in between. The CDR3 loop spans 16 amino acids. CDR3 DNA: TGTGCCAGCAGCCAAGAAGGGAACCGTAGCCCAGATACGCAGTATTTT. This codes for CASSQEGNRSPDTQYF.

The rearrangement links TRBV28 to TRBJ2-1, with 8 bases matching TRBD2. V lost 2 bases and J lost 9; bases outside the gene matches: 12. The germline CDR1 and CDR2 sequences are MDHEN and SYDVKM. This CDR3 region has 16 residues. This CDR3 is CASSLRSGSTGSEQFF. CDR3 in DNA: TGTGCCAGCAGTTTACGGAGCGGGAGTACCGGGAGTGAGCAGTTCTTC. The variable domain in full, completed from reference TRBV28 and TRBJ2-1, reads DVKVTQSSRYLVKRTGEKVFLECVQDMDHENMFWYRQDPGLGLRLIYFSYDVKMKEKGDIPEGYSVSREKKERFSLILESASTNQTSMYLCASSLRSGSTGSEQFFGPGTRLTVL.

There are a few counts of this clone. This sequence joins TRBV6-4 and TRBJ2-7, with 12 positions matching TRBD2. The CDR3 is made up of 14 amino acids. CDR1 and CDR2 from the germline V gene are MRHNA and SNTAGT. The trim removed 5 bases at V and 7 bases at J, leaving 6 bases unmatched. CDR3 sequence: CASSPLAGGLEQYF. The CDR3 region has the DNA TGTGCCAGCAGTCCTCTAGCGGGGGGGCTGGAGCAGTACTTC.

V and J are TRBV27 and TRBJ2-1; 9 positions agree with TRBD2. After removal of 6 bases from V and 3 bases from J, the junction contained 6 bases not matched to a gene. The V gene's germline CDR1 is MNHEY and CDR2 SMNVEV (reference sequence). This CDR3 is built from 15 residues. CDR3: CASRIAGVGYNEQFF. In DNA form, the CDR3 reads TGTGCCAGCAGAATAGCGGGAGTGGGCTACAATGAGCAGTTCTTC.

The CDR3 sequence: CASSPKTDAYEQYF. As DNA, the CDR3 is TGTGCCAGCTCACCAAAAACAGACGCCTACGAGCAGTACTTC. V gene TRBV18 combines with J gene TRBJ2-7; D gene uncertain. This CDR3 has 14 residues. Germline-derived CDR1 and CDR2 are KGHSH and LQKENI. Trimming shortened V by 2 bases and J by 2 bases, and 10 bases separated the two germline ends.

This clone was seen only once. J is TRBJ2-1 and V is TRBV9, with D hard to call. V was cut by 2 bases and J by 2 bases, with 11 bases left in between. The CDR3 totals 15 residues. The germline V gene encodes CDR1 SGDLS and CDR2 YYNGEE. This CDR3 reads CASSVGGSTYNEQFF. CDR3 sequence (DNA): TGTGCCAGCAGCGTTGGTGGGTCTACCTACAATGAGCAGTTCTTC.

The chain couples TRBV15 to TRBJ1-4; D uncertain. The CDR3 loop spans 15 amino acids. V dropped 5 bases and J dropped 2 bases, with 12 bases sitting between them. Germline loops: CDR1 LNHNV, CDR2 YYDKDF (reference sequence). The CDR3 sequence is CATSGTDLTNEKLFF. The CDR3 nucleotides read TGTGCCACCAGCGGAACAGATTTGACTAATGAAAAACTGTTTTTT. Full variable domain (rest looked up from reference TRBV15 and TRBJ1-4): DAMVIQNPRYQVTQFGKPVTLSCSQTLNHNVMYWYQQKSSQAPKLLFHYYDKDFNNEADTPDNFQSRRPNTSFCFLDIRSPGLGDTAMYLCATSGTDLTNEKLFFGSGTQLSVL.

The chain is built from TRBV27 and TRBJ1-1; a possible D gene is TRBD1 (6 bases). From germline, CDR1 is MNHEY and CDR2 SMNVEV (reference sequence). The CDR3 spans 13 residues. The V end lost 6 bases, the J end lost 1 base, and 9 bases lay between the germline ends. CDR3: CASRAQGNTEAFF. The CDR3 nucleotides are TGTGCCAGCAGAGCACAGGGGAACACTGAAGCTTTCTTT.

The gene calls are TRBV27 and TRBJ2-6; the match to TRBD1 covers 8 bases. The CDR3 runs to 15 residues. J gave up 4 bases and V 6 bases, and 5 bases lay outside the gene matches. Germline CDR1 is MNHEY and CDR2 is SMNVEV (reference sequence). CDR3 nucleotides: TGTGCCAGCAGGGCGGGACAGGAAGGGGCCAACGTCCTGACTTTC. This translates into CASRAGQEGANVLTF.

The rearrangement links TRBV6-1 to TRBJ1-5; unclear D gene. Germline V lookup: CDR1 MNHNS, CDR2 SASEGT. The CDR3 loop spans 14 amino acids. V lost 6 bases, J lost 6 bases, and 15 bases lay in between. CDR3 in amino acids: CASSPGIVGQPQHF. The CDR3 bases are TGTGCCAGCAGCCCGGGGATAGTCGGTCAGCCCCAGCATTTT.

The gene calls are TRBV6-6 and TRBJ1-5; 8 nucleotides line up with TRBD1. The CDR3 is 15 amino acids. Germline CDR1 is MNHNY and CDR2 is SVGAGI (reference sequence). J lost 6 bases, V lost 6 bases, and 10 bases had no gene match. The CDR3 is CASRTDRGDSQPQHF. For the CDR3, the DNA is TGTGCCAGCAGGACCGACAGGGGAGATAGTCAGCCCCAGCATTTT.

V usage is TRBV5-1 and J usage is TRBJ2-7; 9 bases are shared with TRBD2. V trimming: 4 bases; J trimming: 4 bases; junction bases outside the gene matches: 9. CDR1 and CDR2 from the germline V gene are SGHRS and YFSETQ. The CDR3 spans 15 residues. The chain's CDR3 is CASSPLAGFLYEQYF. CDR3 nucleotides: TGCGCCAGCAGCCCCCTAGCGGGATTCTTGTACGAGCAGTACTTC.

This clone was found once. The chain carries TRBV7-9 and TRBJ2-7; perhaps TRBD2 as D (5 bases). V was shortened by 5 bases and J by 3 bases, with 11 bases between the two germline ends. Germline CDR1 reads SEHNR; CDR2 reads FQNEAQ (reference sequence). CDR3 length: 13 residues. CDR3 bases: TGTGCCAGCAGCAAATACGGACTCTACGAGCAGTACTTC. It translates to CASSKYGLYEQYF.

CDR3 nucleotide sequence: TGCGCCAGCAGACCGCTAGCGGGGGGGGATTACGAGCAGTACTTC. Encoded protein: CASRPLAGGDYEQYF. This sequence joins TRBV5-1 and TRBJ2-7, with TRBD2 matching 12 bases. The V gene end was trimmed by 5 bases and the J gene end by 4 bases; junction bases not matched to a gene: 7. Germline CDR1 and CDR2: SGHRS and YFSETQ. The CDR3 consists of 15 residues.